The present entry profiles one T cell receptor (beta chain) with its context. This receptor's antigen is unknown. Base quality data are lacking; no much larger clone is found one base away. Taken from the germline V gene, the CDR1 and CDR2 loops are SGHRS and YFSETQ. Taken from cysteine to phenylalanine, the CDR3 has 15 residues. The sequence is cut down to CDR3 DNA, 45 bases in frame from base 1. V and J are truncated by 1 base and 6 bases respectively, leaving an intervening sequence of 11 bases. Set within a cohort of healthcare workers in London, UK, this nested case-control study involved weekly PCR testing of nasopharyngeal swabs along with blood sampling. Between 23 and 31 March 2020, the week of the UK lockdown, healthcare workers were enrolled and then followed up weekly for as long as 16 weeks. The data originate from a study of early T cells in non-severe SARS-CoV-2 infection (dated by TCRdb to 2020 to 2023). Concerning the study at large: TCR sequencing used bulk RNA from unsorted whole blood, so alpha and beta chains could not be paired. Here is what the overall study found, with its caveats: VDJdb matching was skewed toward anti-spike CD8 responses, so virus-specific expansions were likely underestimated and private and CD4 specificities were missed.

The library was built by means of 5' RACE. Instrument used: NextSeq 500. In the TCR library protocol, unique molecular identifiers were attached to individual cDNA molecules to correct for PCR bias and sequencing error. Sequencing covered both TCR alpha and beta chains, and within each sample the abundances of alpha and beta sequences were tightly co-correlated. Per the original workflow: Decombinator V4 was used to perform V gene, J gene and CDR3 annotation of TCR sequences. Expanded TCRs were defined as changing significantly between any two time points under a Poisson model with p below 0.0001. TCR abundances were normalised to the total number of TCRs sequenced per sample and expressed as counts per million. TRAV1-2 paired with TRAJ12, TRAJ20 or TRAJ33 defined MAIT TCRs, while TRAV10 paired with TRAJ18 defined iNKT TCRs. A search of VDJdb, accessed on 1 November 2021, was run for TCRs annotated to CMV, EBV and SARS-CoV-2, with TCRs annotated for multiple antigens excluded. Using fastp trimming at Q25 and MiXCR clonotype assembly, TCRdb reanalyzed the public sequencing data and kept in-frame beta chains. Every distinct CDR3 protein forms one entry, paired with its most common genes and DNA. The V and J calls come from TCRdb's annotation, not from the publication. The sample table lists fewer than 80,000 distinct CDR3 sequences, approximately 4.6% of them with a count of one. 3% to 4% of the sample comes from the top ten.

This receptor was taken from an adult who was a healthcare worker with PCR-confirmed SARS-CoV-2 infection or an uninfected control (not recorded which). The donor label of this sample is uncertain. The sequence joins TRBV5-1 to TRBJ1-6; TRBD1 is possibly the D segment (6 matching bases). Sequencing used whole blood, obtained at baseline. The CDR3 is CASSLNVRGNSPLHF. The DNA sequence reads TGCGCCAGCAGCTTGAATGTCAGGGGTAATTCACCCCTCCACTTT.